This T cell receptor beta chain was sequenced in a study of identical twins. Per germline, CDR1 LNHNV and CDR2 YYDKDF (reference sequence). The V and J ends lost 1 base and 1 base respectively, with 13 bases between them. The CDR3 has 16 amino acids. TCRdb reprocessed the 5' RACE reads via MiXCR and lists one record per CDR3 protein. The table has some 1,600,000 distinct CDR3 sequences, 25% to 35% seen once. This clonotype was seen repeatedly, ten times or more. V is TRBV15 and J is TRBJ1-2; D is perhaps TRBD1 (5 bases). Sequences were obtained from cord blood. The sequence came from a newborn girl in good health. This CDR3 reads CATSRGRGIDNYGYTF. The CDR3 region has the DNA TGTGCCACCAGCAGAGGTAGGGGAATCGATAACTATGGCTACACCTTC.